This section outlines one TCR beta chain sequence together with its context. Its target is unknown. The data were taken from a study of CD8 T cell repertoires and HIV-1 epitope variants. Study-level background: T cells were stimulated with Twenty-five Gag and Nef peptides separately. An approximately nine-day culture received IL-2, IL-7 and IL-15 on days 3 and 7.

The CDR3 covers 14 residues. CDR1 is ENHRY, CDR2 SYGVKD, per germline. The germline V and J ends were trimmed by 7 bases and 0 bases, with 13 bases remaining between them. The data were produced by immunoSEQ multiplex PCR, yet TCRdb's version contains in-frame clones alone and is incomplete. Of over 6,500 clones listed, around three fifths were seen once; the top ten hold under 50%. The chain has TRBV10-3 and TRBJ2-7; perhaps TRBD1 as D (5 bases). The TCR comes from a male donor with HIV. The specimen was cultured CD8+ T cells derived from PBMCs. The CDR3 loop reads CAIKDGASSYEQYF. The CDR3 DNA sequence: TGTGCCATCAAAGATGGGGCCAGCTCCTACGAGCAGTACTTC.